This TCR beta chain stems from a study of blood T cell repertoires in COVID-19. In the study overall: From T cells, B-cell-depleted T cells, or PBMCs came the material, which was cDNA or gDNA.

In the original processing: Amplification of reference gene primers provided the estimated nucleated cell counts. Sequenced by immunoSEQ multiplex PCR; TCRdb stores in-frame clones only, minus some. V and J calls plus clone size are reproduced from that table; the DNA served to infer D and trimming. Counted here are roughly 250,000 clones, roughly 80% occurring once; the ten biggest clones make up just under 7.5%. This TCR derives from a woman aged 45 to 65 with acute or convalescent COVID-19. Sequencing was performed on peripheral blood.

The CDR3 region is CASSLRLAGVHEQYF. In DNA, the CDR3 is TGTGCCAGCAGTCTGAGACTAGCGGGAGTTCACGAGCAGTACTTC. This rearrangement joins TRBV27 to TRBJ2-7, with TRBD2 identical over 12 bases. Germline V gives CDR1 MNHEY, CDR2 SMNVEV (reference sequence). This CDR3 has 15 amino acids. Trimming cost V 5 bases and J 5 bases; bases outside gene matches: 7.